Below are 15 T cell receptor beta chains sequenced from a single sample in a study of blood T cell repertoires in COVID-19. The protocol was immunoSEQ multiplex PCR, while the TCRdb copy is restricted to in-frame clones and leaves out a portion. The table lists some 100,000 clones, roughly 83% of them singletons, with roughly 17% in the top ten. The sequencing input was peripheral blood. All receptors come from an older woman with acute or convalescent COVID-19.

The chain has TRBV7-8 and TRBJ2-7; possible D gene TRBD2, 5 bases. CDR3 length: 14 residues. Germline V gives CDR1 SGHVS, CDR2 FQNEAQ. V gave up 6 bases and J gave up 4 bases, with 16 bases separating them. CDR3 DNA: TGTGCCAGCAGTTCATTATCTGGGGAGTACGAGCAGTACTTC. This sequence encodes CASSSLSGEYEQYF.

This rearrangement joins TRBV6-2 or TRBV6-3 to TRBJ2-5; unclear D gene. Germline V gene sequence: CDR1 MNHEY, CDR2 SVGEGT. V shed 5 bases and J shed 5 bases, with 6 bases lying between them. This CDR3 contains 11 residues. CDR3 region: CASSLMETQYF. CDR3 nucleotides: TGTGCCAGCAGTCTAATGGAGACCCAGTACTTC.

This clone was counted between two and nine times. The rearrangement uses TRBV28 and TRBJ2-2; D not resolved. V lost 3 bases to trimming and J lost 2 bases, with 13 bases between them. CDR3 size: 16 residues. Germline values: CDR1 MDHEN, CDR2 SYDVKM. The CDR3 here is CASSFGVQLNTGELFF. CDR3 sequence (DNA): TGTGCCAGCAGTTTCGGAGTTCAACTCAACACCGGGGAGCTGTTTTTT.

The V call is TRBV6-5, the J call TRBJ1-5; no clear D. Germline V gene sequence: CDR1 MNHEY, CDR2 SVGAGI. Trimming pared 4 bases from V and 4 bases from J, leaving 8 bases between. The CDR3 totals 13 residues. CDR3: CASSSQVNQPQHF. The CDR3 nucleotides read TGTGCCAGCAGTTCGCAGGTAAATCAGCCCCAGCATTTT.

J is TRBJ2-3 and V is TRBV28, with TRBD1 matching 7 bases. With V trimmed by 7 bases and J by 0 bases, 4 bases remained unmatched. Per germline, CDR1 MDHEN and CDR2 SYDVKM. The length of the CDR3 is 14 residues. The CDR3 sequence: CASNRQGSTDTQYF. In nucleotides, the CDR3 is TGTGCCAGCAATAGACAGGGAAGCACAGATACGCAGTATTTT.

The chain carries TRBV4-3 and TRBJ1-5; 7 bases align to TRBD1. J gave up 13 bases and V 1 base, and 10 bases lay outside the gene matches. CDR3 size: 14 residues. Germline V CDR1 and CDR2: LGHNA, YSLEER. CDR3 in DNA: TGCGCCAGCAGCCAAGGAGAGGGGGACAGTCCGCAGCATTTT. It codes for CASSQGEGDSPQHF.

The chain combines TRBV7-2 with TRBJ1-6, with D perhaps TRBD1 (6 bases). CDR3 length equals 15 residues. Trimming stripped 5 bases from V and 0 bases from J, with 8 bases between. In germline, CDR1 is SGHTA, CDR2 FQGNSA. The DNA for the CDR3 is TGTGCCAGCAGCGGACAGAGCTCCTATAATTCACCCCTCCACTTT. Protein product: CASSGQSSYNSPLHF.

The chain carries TRBV7-2 and TRBJ2-1, with TRBD2 matching over 7 bases. Germline values: CDR1 SGHTA, CDR2 FQGNSA. The CDR3 has 16 residues. Trimming removed 2 bases from V and 5 bases from J; junction bases left unmatched: 9. The CDR3 DNA reads TGTGCCAGCAGCTTAATTGGCGGGGGAACTAACAATGAGCAGTTCTTC. It translates to CASSLIGGGTNNEQFF.

The rearrangement joins TRBV30 to TRBJ2-1; no definite D call. CDR3 length: 11 amino acids. CDR1 and CDR2 (germline): GTSNPN, SVGIG (reference sequence). The V end was cut by 1 base, the J end by 5 bases, with 3 bases between. Written as DNA, the CDR3 is TGTGCCTGGAGTGGGCACAATGAGCAGTTCTTC. This gives the protein CAWSGHNEQFF.

The rearrangement joins TRBV4-1 to TRBJ2-1; D is unclear. CDR3 length: 12 amino acids. Germline values: CDR1 MGHRA, CDR2 YSYEKL. Trimming cost V 0 bases and J 14 bases, with 11 bases left between them. The CDR3 spells CASSQETGFKFF. In nucleotides, the CDR3 is TGCGCCAGCAGCCAAGAGACCGGGTTTAAGTTCTTC.

This clone was recorded at least ten times. The rearrangement uses TRBV7-2 and TRBJ1-3; 8 bases align to TRBD1. Germline V gene sequence: CDR1 SGHTA, CDR2 FQGNSA. J was trimmed by 4 bases and V by 0 bases; bases with no gene match: 5. The CDR3 is 16 residues long. CDR3 in DNA: TGTGCCAGCAGCTTAGCGATCAGGACAGGGGGAAACACCATATATTTT. Translation: CASSLAIRTGGNTIYF.

This rearrangement joins TRBV7-2 to TRBJ2-3, with 9 positions matching TRBD1. Trimming removed 0 bases from V and 0 bases from J; junction bases left unmatched: 1. CDR1 SGHTA and CDR2 FQGNSA come from the germline V gene. The CDR3 totals 16 residues. This chain's CDR3 is CASSLAGTGSTDTQYF. CDR3 coding DNA: TGTGCCAGCAGCTTAGCAGGGACAGGGAGCACAGATACGCAGTATTTT.

This clone was recorded at least ten times. The same CDR3 also results from other DNA sequences found in this sample. The J gene is TRBJ2-7, the V gene TRBV3-1 (or the pseudogene TRBV3-2); 9 bases match TRBD1. Trimming took 1 base from V and 3 from J; bases not matched to a gene: 7. This CDR3 contains 16 residues. CDR1 is LGHDT and CDR2 is YNNKEL in the germline V gene (reference sequence). CDR3 in amino acids: CASSQVPGQGVYEQYF. The DNA for the CDR3 is TGTGCCAGCAGCCAAGTTCCGGGACAGGGCGTCTACGAGCAGTACTTC.

The chain uses TRBV11-3 and TRBJ2-5; perhaps TRBD2 as D (6 bases). The germline CDR1 and CDR2 sequences are SGHNT and YENEEA. This CDR3 spans 14 amino acids. V shed 5 bases and J shed 1 base, with 11 bases lying between them. CDR3 residues: CASSARDFQETQYF. CDR3 DNA sequence: TGTGCCAGCAGCGCGCGGGACTTCCAAGAGACCCAGTACTTC.

The rearrangement links TRBV27 to TRBJ1-2, with 8 bases aligning to TRBD1. The CDR3 has 13 amino acids. Trimming took 8 bases from V and 6 from J; bases not matched to a gene: 8. Germline V CDR1 and CDR2: MNHEY, SMNVEV (reference sequence). The DNA of the CDR3 is TGTGCCAGCTCCGGGCAGGGGGCGAATGGCTACACCTTC. It translates to CASSGQGANGYTF.